The sequence of this T cell receptor beta chain was determined in a study of shared clonotypes between healthy human individuals. Study-level information: The study drew on a couple of women and three men aged 18 to 49 as donors. The study used three CD4 naive, three CD4 memory, two CD8 naive and one CD8 memory plate per donor. General observations from the study: The study found lower generation probabilities in non-shared clonotypes than in those shared by all four donors.

Produced via immunoSEQ multiplex PCR; TCRdb's table is partial and in-frame only. The profile covers about 2.4 million clones, with more than 85% appearing a single time and about 0.34% taken by the ten largest. Germline V CDR1 and CDR2: MDHEN, SYDVKM. V was pared by 3 bases and J by 1 base, with 16 bases between. The CDR3 is made up of 17 amino acids. Partitioning of CD4+ cells yielded a CD45RA+ naive subset and a CD45RA-negative memory subset. As regards this clone: The target antigen is unknown.

The sequence was obtained from a man aged 18 to 30 in good health. Some clones in this sample may be carry-over from other donors' samples. The chain couples TRBV28 to TRBJ1-5; D ambiguous. Sequencing input: naive CD4+ T cells from PBMCs. Subset in this sample: CD45RA+ positively selected. The CDR3 sequence is CASSFYFTVPSNQPQHF. The CDR3 DNA reads TGTGCCAGCAGTTTCTATTTTACGGTACCGAGCAATCAGCCCCAGCATTTT.